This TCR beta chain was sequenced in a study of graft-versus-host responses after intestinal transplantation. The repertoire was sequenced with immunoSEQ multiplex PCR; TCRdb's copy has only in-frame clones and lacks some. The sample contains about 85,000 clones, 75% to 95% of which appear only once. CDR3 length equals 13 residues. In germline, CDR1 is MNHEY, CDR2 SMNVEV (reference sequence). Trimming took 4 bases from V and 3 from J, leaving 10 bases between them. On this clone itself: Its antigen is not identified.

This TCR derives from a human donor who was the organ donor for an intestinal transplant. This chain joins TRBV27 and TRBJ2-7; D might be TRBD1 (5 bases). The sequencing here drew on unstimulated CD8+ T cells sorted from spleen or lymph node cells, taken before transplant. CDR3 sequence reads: CASSSTARYEQYF. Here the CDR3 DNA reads TGTGCCAGCAGTTCGACAGCTCGCTACGAGCAGTACTTC.